Each of the 32 T cell receptor beta chains below was sequenced from the same sample in a study of blood T cell repertoires in COVID-19 (dated by TCRdb to 2020 to 2022). The library was made by the immunoSEQ multiplex PCR assay. What TCRdb holds here is the immuneACCESS table cut down to in-frame rearrangements. Part of the clones is not present; checked against another copy, under half of the missing clones reflect an unresolved V gene, and the others are unexplained. This sample lists about 300,000 clones; more than 85% were detected once. The ten largest make up 1.3% of the sample. Specimen: peripheral blood. All receptors derive from a man in his 70s with acute or convalescent COVID-19.

This clone was recorded a few times. The J gene is TRBJ2-7, the V gene TRBV11-2; 7 positions match TRBD1. Trimming at V came to 1 base and at J to 5 bases, leaving 5 bases not matched to a gene. The CDR3 loop spans 14 amino acids. Germline CDR1 and CDR2: SGHAT and FQNNGV. The CDR3 reads CASSLGQGQHEQYF. In DNA, the CDR3 is TGTGCCAGCAGCTTAGGGCAGGGACAGCACGAGCAGTACTTC.

Details on this clone: The junction differs from germline at one of its ends, possibly a read error. This rearrangement joins TRBV10-3 to TRBJ1-2; D remains unclear. CDR1 and CDR2 from the germline V gene are ENHRY and SYGVKD. There are 14 residues in the CDR3. For the CDR3, the DNA is TGTGCCATCGGTGAATTCGGAGGAGACTATGGCTACACCTTC. Amino acid sequence: CAIGEFGGDYGYTF.

The CDR3 DNA sequence: TGTGCCAGCAGGGGGCGGCAGTCAAGGTACGAGCAGTACTTC. Translation: CASRGRQSRYEQYF. This rearrangement joins TRBV6-5 to TRBJ2-7, with a weak D call TRBD1 (5 bases). V lost 6 bases to trimming and J lost 4 bases, with 16 bases between them. Germline loops: CDR1 MNHEY, CDR2 SVGAGI. There are 14 residues in the CDR3.

This chain joins TRBV3-1 (or the pseudogene TRBV3-2) and TRBJ2-2; D ambiguous. Per the germline V gene, CDR1 is LGHDT and CDR2 is YNNKEL (reference sequence). Trimming pared 1 base from V and 6 bases from J, leaving 6 bases between. This CDR3 region has 13 residues. CDR3 sequence (DNA): TGTGCCAGCAGCCAAGTGGGCTCCGGGGAGCTGTTTTTT. Translating it yields CASSQVGSGELFF.

This rearrangement joins TRBV28 to TRBJ1-5; 9 bases are a match to TRBD1. The CDR3 is 18 residues long. Germline values: CDR1 MDHEN, CDR2 SYDVKM. V shed 5 bases, J shed 0 bases, and the junction held 11 bases outside the gene matches. The DNA of the CDR3 is TGTGCCAGCAGTCTCCACAGGGGGCGGGGGTATAGCAATCAGCCCCAGCATTTT. The encoded protein is CASSLHRGRGYSNQPQHF. The whole variable domain, filled in from reference TRBV28 and TRBJ1-5, reads DVKVTQSSRYLVKRTGEKVFLECVQDMDHENMFWYRQDPGLGLRLIYFSYDVKMKEKGDIPEGYSVSREKKERFSLILESASTNQTSMYLCASSLHRGRGYSNQPQHFGDGTRLSIL.

The gene calls are TRBV28 and TRBJ2-5, with 7 bases identical to TRBD1. Trimming took 6 bases from V and 6 from J; bases not matched to a gene: 7. Germline CDR1 reads MDHEN; CDR2 reads SYDVKM. The CDR3 contains 13 residues. DNA for the CDR3: TGTGCCAGCAGGGTACAGGGGATGAAGACCCAGTACTTC. This translates into CASRVQGMKTQYF.

The CDR3 bases are TGTGCCAGCAGCCGAGGGCCGGAGGCAACTAATGAAAAACTGTTTTTT. Translated: CASSRGPEATNEKLFF. The gene calls are TRBV5-6 and TRBJ1-4; D gene ambiguous. CDR3 length: 16 residues. Trimming cost V 4 bases and J 0 bases, with 13 bases left between them. CDR1 and CDR2 (germline): SGHDT, YYEEEE.

This clone turned up a few times. The rearrangement joins TRBV20-1 to TRBJ2-1; D is possibly TRBD1 (7 bases). This CDR3 spans 13 amino acids. Per germline, CDR1 DFQATT and CDR2 SNEGSKA (reference sequence). V lost 3 bases and J 6 bases, leaving 12 bases between the germline ends. CDR3 sequence (DNA): TGCAGTGCTAGTCAGGGGGGTGGCAATGAGCAGTTCTTC. Protein: CSASQGGGNEQFF.

The rearrangement uses TRBV27 and TRBJ2-1; 13 nucleotides line up with TRBD2. V trimming: 5 bases; J trimming: 2 bases; junction bases outside the gene matches: 15. Germline lookup yields CDR1 MNHEY and CDR2 SMNVEV (reference sequence). CDR3 length: 20 amino acids. The CDR3 loop reads CASSPTPGTSGMGTYNEQFF. The CDR3 coding sequence is TGTGCCAGCAGTCCTACCCCCGGGACTAGCGGGATGGGAACCTACAATGAGCAGTTCTTC.

The rearrangement links TRBV5-1 to TRBJ1-4; perhaps TRBD1 as D (5 bases). V was pared by 1 base and J by 8 bases, with 15 bases between. The CDR3 length is 15 residues. Germline V gene sequence: CDR1 SGHRS, CDR2 YFSETQ. CDR3 sequence: CASSLSRGTEEKLFF. The CDR3 DNA is TGCGCCAGCAGCTTGAGTAGGGGAACGGAGGAAAAACTGTTTTTT.

The chain couples TRBV6-2 or TRBV6-3 to TRBJ2-7; 8 bases line up with TRBD2. The CDR3 has 14 residues. Losses at the gene ends were 6 bases for V and 6 bases for J; bases not matched to a gene: 10. Germline values: CDR1 MNHEY, CDR2 SVGEGT. CDR3 in DNA: TGTGCCAGCAGCAGGGTAGCGGGAAGGATCGAGCAGTACTTC. It is translated as CASSRVAGRIEQYF.

J is TRBJ2-5 and V is TRBV19; 8 nucleotides agree with TRBD2. Trimming at V came to 5 bases and at J to 5 bases, leaving 7 bases not matched to a gene. CDR1 LNHDA and CDR2 SQIVND come from the germline V gene (reference sequence). This CDR3 region has 14 residues. CDR3 loop: CASSPGLALETQYF. DNA for the CDR3: TGTGCCAGTAGTCCCGGACTAGCTCTGGAGACCCAGTACTTC.

Points on this clone: One junction end does not reproduce the germline sequence, and a read error may be involved. CDR3: CASSARGGDTIYF. The CDR3 coding sequence is TGTGCCAGCAGCGCCAGGGGTGGAGACACCATATATTTT. This chain connects TRBV7-2 to TRBJ1-3, with a weak D call TRBD1 (6 bases). CDR3 length: 13 amino acids. Germline V gene sequence: CDR1 SGHTA, CDR2 FQGNSA. Full variable domain (rest looked up from reference TRBV7-2 and TRBJ1-3): GAGVSQSPSNKVTEKGKDVELRCDPISGHTALYWYRQSLGQGLEFLIYFQGNSAPDKSGLPSDRFSAERTGGSVSTLTIQRTQQEDSAVYLCASSARGGDTIYFGEGSWLTVV.

This chain connects TRBV7-2 to TRBJ2-2; 8 nucleotides agree with TRBD1. The CDR3 has 16 residues. J lost 6 bases, V lost 1 base, and 7 bases had no gene match. CDR1 and CDR2 from the germline V gene are SGHTA and FQGNSA. CDR3 sequence reads: CASSLGTGRLAGELFF. CDR3 DNA: TGTGCCAGCAGCTTAGGGACAGGGAGGTTGGCCGGGGAGCTGTTTTTT.

V gene TRBV28 combines with J gene TRBJ1-3, with 8 positions matching TRBD1. J lost 4 bases, V lost 6 bases, and 8 bases had no gene match. This CDR3 spans 15 amino acids. Germline CDR1 reads MDHEN; CDR2 reads SYDVKM. This CDR3 reads CASRRQGLTGNTIYF. The DNA for the CDR3 is TGTGCCAGCAGGAGACAGGGGCTAACCGGAAACACCATATATTTT.

This chain connects TRBV10-3 to TRBJ2-6, with D maybe TRBD1 (6 bases). The CDR3 covers 16 residues. Germline V CDR1 and CDR2: ENHRY, SYGVKD. Trimming took 10 bases from V and 0 from J, leaving 16 bases between them. The CDR3 coding sequence is TGTGCCAGCGAACAGGGTGAGGGCTCTGGGGCCAACGTCCTGACTTTC. Translating it yields CASEQGEGSGANVLTF.

The sample holds one count of this clone. The chain employs TRBV19 and TRBJ2-2; 9 bases agree with TRBD2. This CDR3 contains 16 residues. Germline-derived CDR1 and CDR2 are LNHDA and SQIVND (reference sequence). Germline trimming cut 8 bases from V and 0 bases from J; bases unmatched to any gene: 7. The CDR3 region has the DNA TGTGCCAGTCGCGGTAGCGGGGGCCCGAACACCGGGGAGCTGTTTTTT. Protein product: CASRGSGGPNTGELFF.

The CDR3 bases are TGCGCCAGCAGCGGCCAGGGCCTAAAAGTGGGCGAGCAGTACTTC. This translates into CASSGQGLKVGEQYF. The rearrangement links TRBV5-1 to TRBJ2-7, with D perhaps matching TRBD1 (5 bases). Germline CDR1 and CDR2: SGHRS and YFSETQ. V lost 4 bases and J lost 6, with 20 bases in between. The CDR3 runs to 15 residues.

This clone was observed a handful of times. Other DNA variants within this sample encode the same CDR3. The chain is built from TRBV15 and TRBJ1-6; TRBD1 is a possible D gene (5 bases). This CDR3 region has 14 residues. V was pared by 1 base and J by 7 bases, with 8 bases between. Germline CDR1 and CDR2: LNHNV and YYDKDF (reference sequence). The CDR3 nucleotides read TGTGCCACCAGCAGAGCGGGGGGGAATTCACCCCTCCACTTT. This codes for CATSRAGGNSPLHF.

In this sample, this clone turned up a few times. The J gene is TRBJ2-1, the V gene TRBV11-3; 15 bases are shared with TRBD2. The germline gives CDR1 SGHNT, CDR2 YENEEA. V gave up 5 bases and J gave up 10 bases; unmatched junction bases: 6. This CDR3 is 15 amino acids long. CDR3 bases: TGTGCCAGCAGCAAAGGACTAGCGGGGGGGATCGAGCAGTTCTTC. Amino acid sequence: CASSKGLAGGIEQFF.

The chain joins TRBV6-5 to TRBJ2-2; 10 bases align to TRBD2. The CDR3 runs to 14 residues. The V gene's germline CDR1 is MNHEY and CDR2 SVGAGI. With V trimmed by 7 bases and J by 7 bases, 6 bases remained unmatched. CDR3 in amino acids: CASKERGGGGELFF. The CDR3 DNA follows: TGTGCCAGCAAGGAGCGGGGGGGAGGCGGGGAGCTGTTTTTT.

This clone showed up just a few times. Additional DNA sequences in this sample encode the identical CDR3. The chain recombines TRBV12-3 or TRBV12-4 with TRBJ2-7; D is perhaps TRBD2 (6 bases). Trimming stripped 4 bases from V and 3 bases from J, with 7 bases between. The CDR3 consists of 12 residues. Here the CDR3 reads CASSSGSYEQYF. For the CDR3, the DNA is TGTGCCAGCAGTTCCGGGAGCTACGAGCAGTACTTC.

The J gene is TRBJ2-7, the V gene TRBV4-2; 13 bases align to TRBD2. CDR3 length: 17 amino acids. V lost 1 base to trimming and J lost 0 bases; unmatched junction nucleotides: 3. The germline CDR1 and CDR2 sequences are LGHNA and YNFKEQ. The CDR3 DNA follows: TGTGCCAGCAGCCAAGGGGGGACTAGCGGGGACTCCTACGAGCAGTACTTC. As protein: CASSQGGTSGDSYEQYF.

This chain uses TRBV6-5 with TRBJ2-7; tentative D call: TRBD2 (5 bases). Trimming took 6 bases from V and 2 from J, leaving 8 bases between them. The germline gives CDR1 MNHEY, CDR2 SVGAGI. CDR3 length equals 12 residues. The CDR3 DNA follows: TGTGCCAGCAGACGAGGGACCTACGAGCAGTACTTC. Translating it yields CASRRGTYEQYF.

The chain employs TRBV25-1 and TRBJ2-1; no clear D gene. Per germline, CDR1 MGHDK and CDR2 SYGVNS. The V end lost 8 bases, the J end lost 5 bases, and 7 bases lay between the germline ends. CDR3 length: 11 residues. CDR3 in amino acids: CASLSNNEQFF. The CDR3 DNA reads TGTGCCAGCCTATCCAACAATGAGCAGTTCTTC.

The chain is built from TRBV4-3 and TRBJ1-2, with D unresolved. V lost 0 bases and J lost 5, with 16 bases in between. CDR1 LGHNA and CDR2 YSLEER come from the germline V gene. The CDR3 spans 16 residues. Written as DNA, the CDR3 is TGCGCCAGCAGCCAAGATTATCTGGCTTTCGCTTATGGCTACACCTTC. Amino acids: CASSQDYLAFAYGYTF.

This clone was seen just once. V gene TRBV6-5 combines with J gene TRBJ2-1; tentatively, D is TRBD2 (5 bases). The germline CDR1 and CDR2 sequences are MNHEY and SVGAGI. Deletions cut 0 bases from V and 9 bases from J, with 9 bases between. This CDR3 comprises 13 residues. Here the CDR3 reads CASSYSSGTEQFF. The CDR3 region has the DNA TGTGCCAGCAGTTACTCATCGGGAACTGAGCAGTTCTTC.

The V gene is TRBV28, the J gene TRBJ2-3, with 10 bases identical to TRBD2. The ends lost 3 bases at V and 0 bases at J; junction bases unmatched: 6. The CDR3 is made up of 17 amino acids. Germline values: CDR1 MDHEN, CDR2 SYDVKM. The DNA of the CDR3 is TGTGCCAGCAGTTTGAGGACTAGCGGACTTAGCACAGATACGCAGTATTTT. Its translation: CASSLRTSGLSTDTQYF.

The V and J genes are TRBV24-1 and TRBJ2-5; 8 bases fit TRBD1. Germline V gene data show CDR1 as KGHDR and CDR2 as SFDVKD. The trim removed 3 bases at V and 2 bases at J, leaving 10 bases unmatched. CDR3 length: 17 residues. CDR3 in DNA: TGTGCCACCAGTGATCCGCGGACAGGGAGCGGGCAAGAGACCCAGTACTTC. Its translation is CATSDPRTGSGQETQYF.

The rearrangement joins TRBV7-2 to TRBJ2-5; D ambiguous. Germline V gene data show CDR1 as SGHTA and CDR2 as FQGNSA. V lost 4 bases to trimming and J lost 2 bases, with 8 bases between them. The CDR3 sequence is 13 residues long. CDR3 residues: CASSYGPQETQYF. In nucleotides, the CDR3 is TGTGCCAGCAGCTACGGTCCGCAAGAGACCCAGTACTTC.

The chain has TRBV19 and TRBJ1-5; D is undetermined. Trimming shortened V by 5 bases and J by 4 bases, and 12 bases separated the two germline ends. The CDR3 is made up of 14 amino acids. Per the germline V gene, CDR1 is LNHDA and CDR2 is SQIVND (reference sequence). CDR3 sequence reads: CASSGGVWNQPQHF. CDR3 bases: TGTGCCAGTAGTGGCGGGGTATGGAATCAGCCCCAGCATTTT.

The J gene is TRBJ1-6, the V gene TRBV9; D not resolved. Germline CDR1 is SGDLS and CDR2 is YYNGEE. The V end lost 0 bases, the J end lost 7 bases, and 17 bases lay between the germline ends. This CDR3 has 17 amino acids. CDR3 DNA: TGTGCCAGCAGCGTAGGCCCGAGGGAGGGCCTGAATTCACCCCTCCACTTT. Encoded protein: CASSVGPREGLNSPLHF.